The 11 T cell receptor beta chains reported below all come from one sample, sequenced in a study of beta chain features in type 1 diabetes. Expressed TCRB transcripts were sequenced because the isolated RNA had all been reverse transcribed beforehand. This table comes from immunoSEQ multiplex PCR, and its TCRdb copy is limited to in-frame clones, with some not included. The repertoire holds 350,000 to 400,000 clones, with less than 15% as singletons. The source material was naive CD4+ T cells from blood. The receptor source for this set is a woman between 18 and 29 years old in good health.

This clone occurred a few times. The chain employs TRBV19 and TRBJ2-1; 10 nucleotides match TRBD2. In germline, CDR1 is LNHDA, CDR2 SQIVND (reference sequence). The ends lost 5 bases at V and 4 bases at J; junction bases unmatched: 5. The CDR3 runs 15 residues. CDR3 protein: CASSLAGVRYNEQFF. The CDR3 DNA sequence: TGTGCCAGTAGTCTAGCGGGGGTTAGGTACAATGAGCAGTTCTTC. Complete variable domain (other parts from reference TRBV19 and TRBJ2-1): DGGITQSPKYLFRKEGQNVTLSCEQNLNHDAMYWYRQDPGQGLRLIYYSQIVNDFQKGDIAEGYSVSREKKESFPLTVTSAQKNPTAFYLCASSLAGVRYNEQFFGPGTRLTVL.

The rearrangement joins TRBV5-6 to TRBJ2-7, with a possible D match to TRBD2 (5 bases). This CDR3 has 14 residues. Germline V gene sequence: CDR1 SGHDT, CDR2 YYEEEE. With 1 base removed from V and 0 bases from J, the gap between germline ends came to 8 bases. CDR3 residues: CASSLWRSSYEQYF. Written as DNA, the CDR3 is TGTGCCAGCAGCTTGTGGAGGAGCTCCTACGAGCAGTACTTC.

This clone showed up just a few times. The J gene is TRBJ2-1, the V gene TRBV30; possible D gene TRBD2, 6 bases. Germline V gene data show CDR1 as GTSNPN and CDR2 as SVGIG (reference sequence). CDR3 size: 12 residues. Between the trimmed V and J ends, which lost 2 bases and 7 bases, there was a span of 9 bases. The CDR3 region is CAWSTGGNEQFF. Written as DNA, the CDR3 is TGTGCCTGGAGTACTGGGGGGAATGAGCAGTTCTTC.

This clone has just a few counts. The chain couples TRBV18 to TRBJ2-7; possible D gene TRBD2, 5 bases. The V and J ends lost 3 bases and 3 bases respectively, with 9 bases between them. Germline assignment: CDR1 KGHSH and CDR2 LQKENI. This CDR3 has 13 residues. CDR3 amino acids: CASSPGAGYEQYF. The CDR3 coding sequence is TGTGCCAGCTCACCGGGCGCGGGCTACGAGCAGTACTTC.

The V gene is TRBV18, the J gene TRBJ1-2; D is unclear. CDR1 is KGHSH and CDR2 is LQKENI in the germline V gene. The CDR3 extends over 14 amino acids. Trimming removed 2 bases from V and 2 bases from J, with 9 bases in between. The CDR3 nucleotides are TGTGCCAGCTCACCAACTACCAGAAACTATGGCTACACCTTC. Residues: CASSPTTRNYGYTF.

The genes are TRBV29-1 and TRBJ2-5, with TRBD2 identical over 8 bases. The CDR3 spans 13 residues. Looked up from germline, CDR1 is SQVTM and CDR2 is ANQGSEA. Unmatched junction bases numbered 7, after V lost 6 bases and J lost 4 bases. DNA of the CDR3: TGCAGCGTCGTACGGGGGGGCGGAGAGACCCAGTACTTC. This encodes CSVVRGGGETQYF.

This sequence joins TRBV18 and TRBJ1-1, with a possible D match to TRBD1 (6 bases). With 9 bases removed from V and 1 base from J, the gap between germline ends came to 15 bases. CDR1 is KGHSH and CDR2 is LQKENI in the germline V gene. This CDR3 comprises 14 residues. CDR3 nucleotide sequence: TGTGCCAGTACTATCTCGACAGGGAACACTGAAGCTTTCTTT. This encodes CASTISTGNTEAFF.

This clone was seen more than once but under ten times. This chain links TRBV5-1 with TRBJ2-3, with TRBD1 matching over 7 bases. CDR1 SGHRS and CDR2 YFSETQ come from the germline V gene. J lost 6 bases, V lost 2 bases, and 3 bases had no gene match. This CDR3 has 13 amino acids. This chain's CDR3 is CASSFDREDTQYF. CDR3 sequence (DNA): TGCGCCAGCAGCTTCGACAGGGAGGATACGCAGTATTTT.

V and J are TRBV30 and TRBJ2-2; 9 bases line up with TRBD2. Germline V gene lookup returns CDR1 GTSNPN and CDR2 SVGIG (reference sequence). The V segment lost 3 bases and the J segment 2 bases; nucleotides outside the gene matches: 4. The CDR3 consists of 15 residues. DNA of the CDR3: TGTGCCTGGAGAATCGGGACTAGCAACACCGGGGAGCTGTTTTTT. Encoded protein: CAWRIGTSNTGELFF.

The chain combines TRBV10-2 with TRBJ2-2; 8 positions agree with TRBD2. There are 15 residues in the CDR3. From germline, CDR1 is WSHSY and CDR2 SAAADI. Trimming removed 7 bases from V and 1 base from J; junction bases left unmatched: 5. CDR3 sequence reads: CASKNLAGNTGELFF. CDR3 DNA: TGCGCCAGCAAGAACCTAGCGGGGAACACCGGGGAGCTGTTTTTT.

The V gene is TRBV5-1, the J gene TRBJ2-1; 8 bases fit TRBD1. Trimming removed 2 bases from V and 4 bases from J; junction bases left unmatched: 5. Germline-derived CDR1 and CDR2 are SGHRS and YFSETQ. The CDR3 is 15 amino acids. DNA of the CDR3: TGCGCCAGCAGCTTCCTCGGACAGGGATACAATGAGCAGTTCTTC. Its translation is CASSFLGQGYNEQFF. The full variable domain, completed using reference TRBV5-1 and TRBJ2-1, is KAGVTQTPRYLIKTRGQQVTLSCSPISGHRSVSWYQQTPGQGLQFLFEYFSETQRNKGNFPGRFSGRQFSNSRSEMNVSTLELGDSALYLCASSFLGQGYNEQFFGPGTRLTVL.